The rows below give T cell receptor beta chains drawn from one sample of a study of T and B cells in COVID-19 patients. One entry per CDR3 protein results from TCRdb running MiXCR on the multiplex PCR reads. The data contain around 13,000 distinct CDR3 sequences, less than 30% of them singletons. Sequencing was performed on blood. Every receptor here comes from a human donor who had recovered from COVID-19. Each CDR3 is given without its conserved first and last residue. The D gene is left open where the match is weak.

j_call v_call d_call cdr3_aa
TRBJ2-1 TRBV6-5 TRBD1 ASSYSGQGARDEQF
TRBJ2-3 TRBV18 - ASSPPGVTDTQY
TRBJ2-1 TRBV20-1 TRBD1 SASGSDRGSNEQF
TRBJ2-1 TRBV10-3 - AIGLLGRNEQF
TRBJ1-6 TRBV6-2/TRBV6-3 TRBD1 ASTSSRTGRSPLH
TRBJ1-1 TRBV18 - ASSPFQTGDIEAF
TRBJ2-3 TRBV12-3/TRBV12-4 TRBD2 ASRSTSGTDTQY
TRBJ1-2 TRBV7-9 - ASSLRATYGYT
TRBJ2-4 TRBV19 - ASSQGGIQY
TRBJ1-5 TRBV6-1 - ASSARFNQPQH
TRBJ2-1 TRBV12-3/TRBV12-4 - ASSRGNEQF
TRBJ2-5 TRBV6-5 - ASSNDRSLGETQY
TRBJ2-5 TRBV6-2/TRBV6-3 TRBD1 ASGTGVETQY
TRBJ2-7 TRBV5-5 - ASNAPGRKYEQY
TRBJ1-1 TRBV6-5 TRBD1 ASTSKDRELVTEAF
TRBJ1-2 TRBV20-1 - SADPQGTNYGYT